This entry concerns a single T cell receptor beta chain. The antigen is undetermined. Non-transplant comparator patients with other cancers had at least five gastrointestinal samples and no known gastrointestinal disease. Deletions cut 7 bases from V and 8 bases from J, with 14 bases between. CDR3 length: 13 amino acids. This sample stems from a study of tissue T cells after allogeneic stem cell transplantation. Study-level findings and limits: Motif-based clustering found tissue-specific repertoire signatures shared across patients, though few clones were shared. Only a limited share of tissue TCRs appeared in blood or spleen.

Using immunoSEQ multiplex PCR, the repertoire was profiled, and TCRdb retains in-frame clones only, with some absent. Of more than 9,500 clones in the sample, roughly 60% were seen once. The source of this sequence is a woman aged 18 to 55 with breast cancer. The sequenced sample was tissue from the jejunum, obtained at autopsy. The genes are TRBV12-3 or TRBV12-4 and TRBJ1-4; a possible D gene is TRBD1 (5 bases). The CDR3, as DNA: TGTGCCAGCATGGCAGGGTCGGAAGAAAAACTGTTTTTT. Protein product: CASMAGSEEKLFF.